These 12 T cell receptor beta chains were all obtained from the same sample, sequenced in a study of blood T cells in healthy people across ages. A J-beta primer mix and a sample-barcoded 5' primer were used in a second PCR of about 7 to 11 cycles. Via MiXCR, TCRdb re-called the 5' RACE reads, giving one row per CDR3 protein. This sample has 1.5 million to 2 million distinct CDR3 sequences; about 31% occur once, and the top ten carry roughly 12%. Sequencing input: blood. These receptors all stem from a woman aged 25-40 years in good health.

V gene TRBV2 combines with J gene TRBJ1-2; possible D gene TRBD1, 6 bases. CDR3 length equals 14 residues. Between the trimmed V and J ends, which lost 3 bases and 6 bases, there was a span of 14 bases. From germline, CDR1 is SNHLY and CDR2 FYNNEI. The CDR3 nucleotides read TGTGCCAGCAGTGAGTACAGGGAAGAGAATGGCTACACCTTC. As protein: CASSEYREENGYTF. The complete variable domain, with remaining parts taken from reference TRBV2 and TRBJ1-2, reads EPEVTQTPSHQVTQMGQEVILRCVPISNHLYFYWYRQILGQKVEFLVSFYNNEISEKSEIFDDQFSVERPDGSNFTLKIRSTKLEDSAMYFCASSEYREENGYTFGSGTRLTVV.

This clonotype occurred a few times. J is TRBJ1-2 and V is TRBV30; no firm D call. Per germline, CDR1 GTSNPN and CDR2 SVGIG (reference sequence). The CDR3 has 11 amino acids. V was shortened by 5 bases and J by 4 bases, with 8 bases between the two germline ends. The DNA of the CDR3 is TGTGCCTGGGGTAGGGCCTATGGCTACACCTTC. It encodes CAWGRAYGYTF.

The chain has TRBV27 and TRBJ2-7; 8 bases agree with TRBD1. Germline V gives CDR1 MNHEY, CDR2 SMNVEV (reference sequence). There are 17 residues in the CDR3. Germline trimming cut 5 bases from V and 0 bases from J; bases unmatched to any gene: 12. The CDR3 protein is CASSPGTGELYSYEQYF. The CDR3 bases are TGTGCCAGCAGTCCCGGGACAGGAGAGCTGTACTCCTACGAGCAGTACTTC.

This chain uses TRBV20-1 with TRBJ2-5, with TRBD2 matching over 7 bases. The germline CDR1 and CDR2 sequences are DFQATT and SNEGSKA (reference sequence). The CDR3 runs 15 residues. J was trimmed by 0 bases and V by 6 bases; bases with no gene match: 10. CDR3 loop: CSADPGGWYQETQYF. For the CDR3, the DNA is TGCAGTGCCGACCCCGGGGGGTGGTACCAAGAGACCCAGTACTTC.

As to this clonotype: The junction and the germline gene differ at one end; a read error may be behind it. The chain carries TRBV3-1 and TRBJ1-5, with a possible D match to TRBD1 (6 bases). Germline V CDR1 and CDR2: LGHDT, YNNKEL (reference sequence). The CDR3 covers 15 residues. CDR3 coding DNA: TGTGCCGGCAGCCAAGAGGGGGGTGGCAATCAGCCCCAGCATTTT. Amino acid sequence: CAGSQEGGGNQPQHF.

The V and J genes are TRBV10-3 and TRBJ2-7; 10 bases are a match to TRBD2. This CDR3 comprises 15 residues. J was trimmed by 4 bases and V by 4 bases; bases with no gene match: 7. CDR1 and CDR2 from the germline V gene are ENHRY and SYGVKD. The CDR3: CAISGASGSRYEQYF. DNA for the CDR3: TGTGCCATCAGTGGGGCTAGCGGGAGTCGGTACGAGCAGTACTTC.

This clonotype was seen a handful of times. The chain links TRBV20-1 to TRBJ2-7; D possibly corresponds to TRBD2 (6 bases). The CDR3 has 14 residues. CDR1 is DFQATT, CDR2 SNEGSKA, per germline (reference sequence). V gave up 4 bases and J gave up 7 bases, with 20 bases separating them. CDR3 loop: CSATDASGPGEQYF. CDR3 coding DNA: TGCAGTGCTACCGACGCCAGCGGGCCGGGTGAGCAGTACTTC.

The V and J genes are TRBV20-1 and TRBJ2-5; 9 bases are shared with TRBD1. Germline V gene data show CDR1 as DFQATT and CDR2 as SNEGSKA (reference sequence). The CDR3 extends over 13 amino acids. With 5 bases clipped from V and 5 bases from J, the junction kept 6 bases outside the gene matches. Here the CDR3 DNA reads TGCAGTGCTCTACAGGGGGCGAGGGAGACCCAGTACTTC. Its translation: CSALQGARETQYF.

This clonotype has only a few counts. The rearrangement links TRBV24-1 to TRBJ2-1, with D tentatively TRBD2 (5 bases). V lost 4 bases and J 6 bases, leaving 15 bases between the germline ends. The CDR3 length is 15 residues. CDR1 is KGHDR, CDR2 SFDVKD, per germline. CDR3 in amino acids: CATSERTPRLNEQFF. For the CDR3, the DNA is TGTGCCACCAGTGAGAGGACTCCTAGACTCAATGAGCAGTTCTTC.

This clonotype was recorded a few times. The CDR3 is CASSFFTGNNEQFF. CDR3 nucleotides: TGCGCCAGCAGCTTTTTCACAGGGAACAATGAGCAGTTCTTC. The rearrangement uses TRBV5-1 and TRBJ2-1; the D gene is possibly TRBD1 (6 bases). The germline V gene encodes CDR1 SGHRS and CDR2 YFSETQ. V lost 2 bases to trimming and J lost 5 bases, with 11 bases between them. The CDR3 consists of 14 residues.

The chain has TRBV7-2 and TRBJ2-1, with D tentatively TRBD1 or TRBD2 (6 bases each). The CDR3 covers 15 residues. The V gene's germline CDR1 is SGHTA and CDR2 FQGNSA. The V end was cut by 5 bases, the J end by 4 bases, with 15 bases between. This CDR3 reads CASSPAQGRYNEQFF. For the CDR3, the DNA is TGTGCCAGCAGCCCCGCTCAGGGGAGGTACAATGAGCAGTTCTTC.

At least ten counts were recorded for this clonotype. The chain links TRBV7-2 to TRBJ1-6; a possible D gene is TRBD1 (6 bases). The CDR3 covers 15 residues. Germline CDR1 reads SGHTA; CDR2 reads FQGNSA. The ends were cut back, 5 bases at V and 10 bases at J, with 18 bases in the middle. The CDR3 protein is CASSRLARGRSPLHF. The DNA for the CDR3 is TGTGCCAGCAGCCGTCTAGCCAGGGGAAGATCACCCCTCCACTTT. The full variable domain, completed using reference TRBV7-2 and TRBJ1-6, is GAGVSQSPSNKVTEKGKDVELRCDPISGHTALYWYRQSLGQGLEFLIYFQGNSAPDKSGLPSDRFSAERTGGSVSTLTIQRTQQEDSAVYLCASSRLARGRSPLHFGNGTRLTVT.